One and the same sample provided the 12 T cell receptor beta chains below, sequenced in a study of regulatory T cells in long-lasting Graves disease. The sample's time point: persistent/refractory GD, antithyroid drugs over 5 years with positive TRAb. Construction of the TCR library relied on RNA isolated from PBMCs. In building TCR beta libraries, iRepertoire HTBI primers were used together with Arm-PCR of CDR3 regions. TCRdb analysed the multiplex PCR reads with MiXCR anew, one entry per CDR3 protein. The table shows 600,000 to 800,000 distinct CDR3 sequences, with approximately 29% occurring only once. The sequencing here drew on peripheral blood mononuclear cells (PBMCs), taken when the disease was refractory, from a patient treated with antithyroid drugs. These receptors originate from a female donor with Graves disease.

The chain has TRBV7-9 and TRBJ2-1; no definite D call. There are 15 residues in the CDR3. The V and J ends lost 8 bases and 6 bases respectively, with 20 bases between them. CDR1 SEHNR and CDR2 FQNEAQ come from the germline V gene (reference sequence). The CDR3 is CASGVQKRVINEQFF. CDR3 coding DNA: TGTGCCAGCGGGGTCCAAAAACGGGTTATCAATGAGCAGTTCTTC. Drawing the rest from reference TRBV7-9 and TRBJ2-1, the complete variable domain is DTGVSQNPRHKITKRGQNVTFRCDPISEHNRLYWYRQTLGQGPEFLTYFQNEAQLEKSRLLSDRFSAERPKGSFSTLEIQRTEQGDSAMYLCASGVQKRVINEQFFGPGTRLTVL.

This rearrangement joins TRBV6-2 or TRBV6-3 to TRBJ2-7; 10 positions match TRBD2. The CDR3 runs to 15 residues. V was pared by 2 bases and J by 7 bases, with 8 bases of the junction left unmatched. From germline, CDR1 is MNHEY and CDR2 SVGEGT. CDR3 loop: CASSYDLAGAREQYF. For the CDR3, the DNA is TGTGCCAGCAGTTACGACCTAGCGGGAGCGCGAGAGCAGTACTTC.

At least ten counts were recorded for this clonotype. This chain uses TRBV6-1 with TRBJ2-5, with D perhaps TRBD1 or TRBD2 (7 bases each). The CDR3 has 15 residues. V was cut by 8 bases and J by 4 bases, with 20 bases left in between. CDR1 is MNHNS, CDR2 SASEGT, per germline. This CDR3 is CASSYSSGTAETQYF. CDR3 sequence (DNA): TGTGCCAGCTCCTATTCGAGCGGGACAGCAGAGACCCAGTACTTC.

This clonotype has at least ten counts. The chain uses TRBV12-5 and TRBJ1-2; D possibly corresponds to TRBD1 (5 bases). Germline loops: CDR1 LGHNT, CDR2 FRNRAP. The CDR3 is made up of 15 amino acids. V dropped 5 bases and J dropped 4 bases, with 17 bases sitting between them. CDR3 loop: CASGARDGRSYGYTF. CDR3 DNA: TGTGCTAGTGGTGCTCGGGACGGGAGGTCCTATGGCTACACCTTC.

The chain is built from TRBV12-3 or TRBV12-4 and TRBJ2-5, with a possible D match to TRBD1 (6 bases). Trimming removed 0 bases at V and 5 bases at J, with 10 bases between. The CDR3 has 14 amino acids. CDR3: CASSLARGLETQYF. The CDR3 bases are TGTGCCAGCAGTTTAGCCAGGGGCCTGGAGACCCAGTACTTC.

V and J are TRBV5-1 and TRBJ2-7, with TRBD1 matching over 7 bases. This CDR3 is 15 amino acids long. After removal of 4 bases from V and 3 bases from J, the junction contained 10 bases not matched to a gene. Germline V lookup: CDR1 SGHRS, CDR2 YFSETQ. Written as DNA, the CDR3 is TGCGCCAGCAGCCTAGGGACAGCTACCTTCTACGAGCAGTACTTC. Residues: CASSLGTATFYEQYF.

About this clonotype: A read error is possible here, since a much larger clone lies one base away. DNA of the CDR3: TGTGCCAGCAGTGTAGAGGGGGGCCTTGACTACACCTTC. Translated, it gives CASSVEGGLDYTF. This sequence joins TRBV2 and TRBJ1-2; possible D gene TRBD1, 6 bases. Trimming stripped 4 bases from V and 10 bases from J, with 16 bases between. The CDR3 extends over 13 amino acids. Germline V gene data show CDR1 as SNHLY and CDR2 as FYNNEI.

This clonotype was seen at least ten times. CDR3 bases: TGTGCCAGCGGGGCCTCGACAGTCTCCTACGAGCAGTACTTC. Translated, it gives CASGASTVSYEQYF. This chain links TRBV28 with TRBJ2-7, with a possible D match to TRBD1 (5 bases). V dropped 8 bases and J dropped 0 bases, with 14 bases sitting between them. This CDR3 has 14 residues. CDR1 is MDHEN and CDR2 is SYDVKM in the germline V gene.

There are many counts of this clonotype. The CDR3, as DNA: TGTGCCAGCAGCTCCTCTAGCGGGAGAGGCTACGAGCAGTACTTC. Its protein product is CASSSSSGRGYEQYF. The chain recombines TRBV11-2 with TRBJ2-7; 10 bases are a match to TRBD2. Trimming cost V 4 bases and J 3 bases; bases outside gene matches: 6. The V gene's germline CDR1 is SGHAT and CDR2 FQNNGV. The CDR3 consists of 15 residues.

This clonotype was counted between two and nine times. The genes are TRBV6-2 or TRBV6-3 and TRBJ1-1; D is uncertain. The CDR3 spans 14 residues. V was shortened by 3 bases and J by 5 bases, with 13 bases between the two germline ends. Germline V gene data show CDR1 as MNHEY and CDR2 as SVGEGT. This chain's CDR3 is CASSYQAAGTEAFF. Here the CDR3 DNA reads TGTGCCAGCAGTTATCAGGCGGCGGGAACTGAAGCTTTCTTT.

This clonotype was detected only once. Written as DNA, the CDR3 is TGCGCCAGCAGCGGGGGGACATTGTTGAATGAGCAGTTCTTC. Its protein is CASSGGTLLNEQFF. The chain carries TRBV5-1 and TRBJ2-1; D tentatively fits TRBD1 or TRBD2 (6 bases each). Germline CDR1 is SGHRS and CDR2 is YFSETQ. Trimming took off 4 bases at V and 7 bases at J, with 15 bases between the two ends. The CDR3 is 14 residues long.

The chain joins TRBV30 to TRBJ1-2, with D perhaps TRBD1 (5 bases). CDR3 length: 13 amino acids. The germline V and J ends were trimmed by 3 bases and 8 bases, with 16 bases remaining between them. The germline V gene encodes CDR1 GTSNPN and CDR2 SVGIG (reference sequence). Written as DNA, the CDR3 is TGTGCCTGGAGACAACACCAGGGTGGCGGCTACACCTTC. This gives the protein CAWRQHQGGGYTF.